A single sample is the source of the 24 T cell receptor beta chains below, sequenced in a study of identical twins (dated by TCRdb to 2016 to 2017). Libraries were constructed by 5' RACE. Sequencing used an Illumina HiSeq 2000. Using fastp at Q25 and MiXCR, TCRdb reprocessed the public reads and kept productive beta chains. When rows share a CDR3 protein, they turn into one entry using the most common DNA and genes. In all, the sample holds roughly 720,000 distinct CDR3 sequences, and about 20% of those were seen once. The top ten hold around 13% of the sample. These same records also appear under a second study, on T cells expressing NK-cell markers.

The sequenced sample consisted of PBMCs. These receptors all stem from a woman in her late teens or twenties in good health.

The V call is TRBV3-1, the J call TRBJ2-3; TRBD1 agrees at 10 bases. The CDR3 totals 13 residues. Germline CDR1 LGHDT, CDR2 YNNKEL (reference sequence). With 8 bases clipped from V and 7 bases from J, the junction kept 6 bases outside the gene matches. The CDR3 loop reads CASRDRGLNTQYF. The CDR3 DNA reads TGTGCCAGCCGGGACAGGGGTTTGAATACGCAGTATTTT.

This clonotype came up a few times. The chain uses TRBV24-1 and TRBJ2-3; 7 bases agree with TRBD2. Germline V gives CDR1 KGHDR, CDR2 SFDVKD. CDR3 length: 14 amino acids. V lost 5 bases and J lost 3; bases outside the gene matches: 4. The CDR3 is CATSAAGVTDTQYF. The CDR3 DNA reads as TGTGCCACCAGTGCGGCGGGAGTAACAGATACGCAGTATTTT.

The rearrangement links TRBV20-1 to TRBJ2-4; no reliable D call. V was cut by 6 bases and J by 0 bases, with 12 bases left in between. CDR1 DFQATT and CDR2 SNEGSKA come from the germline V gene (reference sequence). The CDR3 is 14 residues long. CDR3 loop: CSAAGRIAKNIQYF. Here the CDR3 DNA reads TGCAGTGCGGCTGGAAGAATAGCCAAAAACATTCAGTACTTC.

The sample holds a few counts of this clonotype. V and J are TRBV19 and TRBJ2-2, with a weak D call TRBD2 (6 bases). CDR3 length: 17 amino acids. CDR1 is LNHDA, CDR2 SQIVND, per germline (reference sequence). The V end lost 3 bases, the J end lost 2 bases, and 16 bases lay between the germline ends. As DNA, the CDR3 is TGTGCCAGTAGTATTTGGACTAAAAACCCTAACACCGGGGAGCTGTTTTTT. This codes for CASSIWTKNPNTGELFF. Full variable domain (outside the CDR3, taken from reference TRBV19 and TRBJ2-2): DGGITQSPKYLFRKEGQNVTLSCEQNLNHDAMYWYRQDPGQGLRLIYYSQIVNDFQKGDIAEGYSVSREKKESFPLTVTSAQKNPTAFYLCASSIWTKNPNTGELFFGEGSRLTVL.

The chain is built from TRBV12-3 or TRBV12-4 and TRBJ1-2; D not resolved. This CDR3 contains 12 residues. Between the trimmed V and J ends, which lost 4 bases and 7 bases, there was a span of 10 bases. The CDR3 spells CASSWGMAGYTF. The CDR3 coding sequence is TGTGCCAGCAGTTGGGGAATGGCTGGCTACACCTTC.

This clonotype was found many times. The chain links TRBV12-3 or TRBV12-4 to TRBJ2-7, with D possibly matching TRBD1 (5 bases). The CDR3 covers 13 residues. Trimming shortened V by 7 bases and J by 1 base, and 11 bases separated the two germline ends. This CDR3 reads CASTPDISYEQYF. The CDR3, as DNA: TGTGCCAGCACCCCGGACATTTCCTACGAGCAGTACTTC.

DNA for the CDR3: TGTGCCAGCAGCTCCACAGGGGTGAGACTCTCTGGGGCCAACGTCCTGACTTTC. It encodes CASSSTGVRLSGANVLTF. The chain is built from TRBV11-2 and TRBJ2-6, with TRBD1 matching 7 bases. Germline loops: CDR1 SGHAT, CDR2 FQNNGV. This CDR3 spans 18 amino acids. V lost 4 bases, J lost 0 bases, and 9 bases stayed unmatched.

V gene TRBV29-1 combines with J gene TRBJ2-2, with no clear D. The CDR3 contains 12 residues. Trimming left V 7 bases short and J 3 bases short, with 9 bases between. Germline loops: CDR1 SQVTM, CDR2 ANQGSEA. The CDR3 DNA sequence: TGCAGCGCAGCAGTGGACACCGGGGAGCTGTTTTTT. Translating it yields CSAAVDTGELFF.

This clonotype was counted a few times. The genes are TRBV9 and TRBJ2-7; TRBD1 matches at 8 bases. Losses at the gene ends were 0 bases for V and 5 bases for J; bases not matched to a gene: 19. CDR1 and CDR2 from the germline V gene are SGDLS and YYNGEE. The CDR3 length is 19 residues. For the CDR3, the DNA is TGTGCCAGCAGCGTAGGTTGGGGGGCTACAGGGGGTCGATTGGACGAGCAGTACTTC. It yields the protein CASSVGWGATGGRLDEQYF. Complete variable domain (other parts from reference TRBV9 and TRBJ2-7): DSGVTQTPKHLITATGQRVTLRCSPRSGDLSVYWYQQSLDQGLQFLIQYYNGEERAKGNILERFSAQQFPDLHSELNLSSLELGDSALYFCASSVGWGATGGRLDEQYFGPGTRLTVT.

This clonotype was recorded a few times. J is TRBJ1-4 and V is TRBV6-5, with D possibly being TRBD1 (5 bases). V shed 0 bases and J shed 3 bases, with 5 bases lying between them. This CDR3 has 14 residues. Germline CDR1 reads MNHEY; CDR2 reads SVGAGI. The CDR3 here is CASSYSRANEKLFF. CDR3 nucleotide sequence: TGTGCCAGCAGTTACTCCAGGGCTAATGAAAAACTGTTTTTT.

The genes are TRBV2 and TRBJ2-5; 10 nucleotides agree with TRBD2. V lost 6 bases to trimming and J lost 2 bases; unmatched junction nucleotides: 6. Germline CDR1 reads SNHLY; CDR2 reads FYNNEI. The CDR3 covers 15 residues. The CDR3 nucleotides read TGTGCCAGCAGGCTGAGCGGGGGGGATCAAGAGACCCAGTACTTC. Its protein product is CASRLSGGDQETQYF.

V is TRBV20-1 and J is TRBJ2-1; weak D call: TRBD2 (6 bases). V was cut by 2 bases and J by 2 bases, with 13 bases left in between. Germline CDR1 and CDR2: DFQATT and SNEGSKA (reference sequence). The CDR3 is made up of 15 amino acids. DNA for the CDR3: TGCAGTGCTAGACAGGAGGGACTTACCTACAATGAGCAGTTCTTC. As protein: CSARQEGLTYNEQFF.

This clonotype was seen a few times. This chain uses TRBV6-2 or TRBV6-3 with TRBJ2-1; TRBD2 matches 8 bases. The V gene end was trimmed by 8 bases and the J gene end by 8 bases; junction bases not matched to a gene: 8. Germline-derived CDR1 and CDR2 are MNHEY and SVGEGT. This CDR3 is 13 amino acids long. The CDR3 nucleotides read TGTGCCAGCGGACAGCGGGAGTTGGATGAGCAGTTCTTC. It translates to CASGQRELDEQFF.

This clonotype was counted only a few times. This sequence joins TRBV12-3 or TRBV12-4 and TRBJ1-5, with 7 positions matching TRBD1. The ends lost 7 bases at V and 6 bases at J; junction bases unmatched: 9. This CDR3 has 14 amino acids. The CDR3, as DNA: TGTGCCAGCAACCAGGACAGGAGGGGTCAGCCCCAGCATTTT. It translates to CASNQDRRGQPQHF.

This clonotype appeared a few times. The chain has TRBV20-1 and TRBJ2-1; 13 bases fit TRBD2. The germline gives CDR1 DFQATT, CDR2 SNEGSKA (reference sequence). CDR3 length equals 16 residues. V trimming: 7 bases; J trimming: 7 bases; junction bases outside the gene matches: 13. CDR3 sequence: CSVAPTLAGGRNEQFF. The DNA of the CDR3 is TGCAGTGTTGCACCTACACTAGCGGGAGGGCGAAATGAGCAGTTCTTC.

The sample holds a few counts of this clonotype. V is TRBV25-1 and J is TRBJ1-5, with 8 bases aligning to TRBD1. V lost 2 bases to trimming and J lost 6 bases; unmatched junction nucleotides: 3. This CDR3 has 14 amino acids. CDR1 is MGHDK, CDR2 SYGVNS, per germline. Written as DNA, the CDR3 is TGTGCCAGCAGTGAAAGAGACAGGGGTCAGCCCCAGCATTTT. Amino acid sequence: CASSERDRGQPQHF.

J is TRBJ2-7 and V is TRBV20-1; unclear D gene. Germline-derived CDR1 and CDR2 are DFQATT and SNEGSKA (reference sequence). The CDR3 has 14 residues. V was clipped by 2 bases and J by 2 bases, with 13 bases between them. CDR3 protein: CSARPTTGTYEQYF. In DNA form, the CDR3 reads TGCAGTGCTAGACCAACCACGGGTACCTACGAGCAGTACTTC.

As concerns this clonotype: A junction end diverges from the germline sequence, so it may reflect a read error. The V and J genes are TRBV10-3 and TRBJ2-7, with 10 bases fitting TRBD1. In germline, CDR1 is ENHRY, CDR2 SYGVKD. The CDR3 is 10 amino acids. For the CDR3, the DNA is TGTGCCATCATTGGGGACAGGGGACGCTTC. Protein: CAIIGDRGRF.

This clonotype was observed a few times. This rearrangement joins TRBV12-3 or TRBV12-4 to TRBJ2-5; unclear D gene. The V and J ends lost 3 bases and 0 bases respectively, with 5 bases between them. The length of the CDR3 is 13 residues. As DNA, the CDR3 is TGTGCCAGCAGTTTGAAAGACCAAGAGACCCAGTACTTC. Its translation: CASSLKDQETQYF.

This sequence joins TRBV6-1 and TRBJ2-3; no clear D gene. From germline, CDR1 is MNHNS and CDR2 SASEGT. V lost 7 bases, J lost 2 bases, and 16 bases lay in between. The CDR3 spans 15 residues. CDR3 sequence reads: CASKPRALNTDTQYF. In DNA form, the CDR3 reads TGTGCCAGCAAACCTCGGGCTTTGAACACAGATACGCAGTATTTT.

In its sample, this clonotype was seen a few times. The chain couples TRBV5-1 to TRBJ2-3; perhaps TRBD1 as D (7 bases). Germline V lookup: CDR1 SGHRS, CDR2 YFSETQ. V was clipped by 4 bases and J by 0 bases, with 12 bases between them. This CDR3 spans 15 amino acids. The CDR3 protein is CASSGEDRSTDTQYF. CDR3 in DNA: TGCGCCAGCAGCGGGGAGGACAGGAGCACAGATACGCAGTATTTT.

This clonotype was seen more than once but under ten times. The J gene is TRBJ1-2, the V gene TRBV11-2; 8 positions agree with TRBD1. The CDR3 has 14 residues. Germline CDR1 is SGHAT and CDR2 is FQNNGV. V shed 5 bases and J 8 bases; nucleotides not matched to a gene: 10. This CDR3 is CASSETTGVRGYTF. CDR3 coding DNA: TGTGCCAGCAGCGAAACGACAGGGGTTCGGGGCTACACCTTC.

The chain has TRBV5-6 and TRBJ2-3; D unresolved. V gave up 0 bases and J gave up 4 bases, with 6 bases separating them. In germline, CDR1 is SGHDT, CDR2 YYEEEE. The CDR3 is 13 residues long. The CDR3 is CASSLVTPDTQYF. CDR3 in DNA: TGTGCCAGCAGCTTGGTGACCCCAGATACGCAGTATTTT.

The chain is built from TRBV19 and TRBJ2-4; either TRBD1 or TRBD2 may supply D (5 bases each). V was cut by 7 bases and J by 8 bases, with 15 bases left in between. Germline V CDR1 and CDR2: LNHDA, SQIVND (reference sequence). This CDR3 spans 13 amino acids. In DNA form, the CDR3 reads TGTGCCAGTACTTCCCGGGACGTAGACATTCAGTACTTC. Translated: CASTSRDVDIQYF.